The clone carrying this T cell receptor (beta chain) was counted between two and nine times. These data originate in a study of identical twins. TCRdb redid the calling of the 5' RACE reads with MiXCR, one entry per CDR3 protein. The profile shows hundreds of thousands of distinct CDR3 sequences, 5.5% to 8% of them singletons. The CDR3 extends over 16 amino acids. The V and J ends lost 8 bases and 1 base, in that order; junction bases with no gene match: 5. These data are also associated with another study on yellow fever vaccine responses in identical twins.

The TCR sequence derives from a woman under 30 in good health. This chain connects TRBV12-3 or TRBV12-4 to TRBJ2-2; 12 nucleotides line up with TRBD2. The source material was memory (CD45RO+) T cells sorted from blood. CDR3 coding DNA: TGTGCCAGCCGTCCGACTAGCGGGGGGAACACCGGGGAGCTGTTTTTT. Translating gives CASRPTSGGNTGELFF.